This record concerns one T cell receptor (beta chain) sequence. Clones were read by immunoSEQ multiplex PCR, and TCRdb kept only the in-frame ones, dropping some. Counted here are 130,000 to 150,000 clones, under 90% occurring once; the ten biggest clones make up 5% to 7.5%. The record originates from a study of blood T cell repertoires in COVID-19. Trimming removed 6 bases at V and 0 bases at J, with 14 bases between. Germline V gene lookup returns CDR1 MNHEY and CDR2 SVGAGI. The CDR3 consists of 15 residues. The source is a human donor in a cohort sampled during active COVID-19. The rearrangement links TRBV6-5 to TRBJ1-1, with D possibly TRBD1 on 5 matching bases. Sequencing input: peripheral blood. In DNA form, the CDR3 reads TGTGCCAGCAGCGCCGTTGGAGGGGTGAACACTGAAGCTTTCTTT. This encodes CASSAVGGVNTEAFF.